A single sample gave rise to the 14 T cell receptor beta chains below, sequenced in a study of regulatory T cells in long-lasting Graves disease listed by TCRdb under 2021. Taken with the paper, the label for time point translates to: persistent/refractory GD, antithyroid drugs over 5 years with positive TRAb. For both TCR sequencing and RNA sequencing, RNA was extracted from PBMCs using TRIzol. The library was produced with multiplex PCR. Instrument used: Illumina HiSeq 4000. To build TCR beta libraries, CDR3 regions were amplified by Arm-PCR using iRepertoire HTBI primers. TCRdb reran the public reads through fastp at Q25 and MiXCR, keeping productive beta chains. Entries that share a CDR3 protein sequence are merged under the most common genes and DNA. This sample gives a few hundred thousand distinct CDR3 sequences in total; 20% to 25% of them show up just once. Approximately 30% of the sample is held by the ten biggest clonotypes.

The sample here was peripheral blood mononuclear cells (PBMCs), taken when the disease was refractory, from a patient treated with antithyroid drugs. The source is a woman in her thirties or forties with Graves disease. Donor details come from another sample of the same person, matched by shared clones.

At least ten counts were recorded for this clonotype. The J gene is TRBJ1-5, the V gene TRBV2; 7 bases agree with TRBD1. CDR1 is SNHLY, CDR2 FYNNEI, per germline. With V trimmed by 5 bases and J by 4 bases, 8 bases remained unmatched. The CDR3 extends over 15 amino acids. CDR3 sequence: CASSQLRDRNQPQHF. CDR3 nucleotides: TGTGCCAGCAGTCAACTCCGGGACAGAAATCAGCCCCAGCATTTT.

This clonotype was observed a few times. The rearrangement links TRBV6-2 or TRBV6-3 to TRBJ1-4; D perhaps matches TRBD1 (5 bases). V lost 3 bases and J 6 bases, leaving 8 bases between the germline ends. The CDR3 consists of 13 residues. Germline CDR1 MNHEY, CDR2 SVGEGT. The CDR3: CASSYSGYEKLFF. The CDR3 DNA is TGTGCCAGCAGTTATTCAGGGTATGAAAAACTGTTTTTT.

This clonotype occurred a few times. With a much larger clone just one base away, this may be a read error. V usage is TRBV28 and J usage is TRBJ2-7; perhaps TRBD2 as D (5 bases). This CDR3 region has 17 residues. Germline V CDR1 and CDR2: MDHEN, SYDVKM. The CDR3 bases are TGTGCCAGCAGTCCGCCCCCTATGGCGGACTTTTCCTACAAGCAGTACTTC. It specifies CASSPPPMADFSYKQYF.

The gene calls are TRBV5-6 and TRBJ1-1; the D is unclear. The CDR3 extends over 17 amino acids. Germline V CDR1 and CDR2: SGHDT, YYEEEE. V was trimmed by 0 bases and J by 4 bases, leaving 19 bases between them. The CDR3 protein is CASSLAFWSRGPTEAFF. CDR3 coding DNA: TGTGCCAGCAGCTTGGCCTTTTGGTCTAGAGGCCCCACTGAAGCTTTCTTT.

The V gene is TRBV6-1, the J gene TRBJ2-1; the D gene is possibly TRBD1 (5 bases). There are 15 residues in the CDR3. Germline V gene lookup returns CDR1 MNHNS and CDR2 SASEGT. The V end lost 6 bases, the J end lost 0 bases, and 12 bases lay between the germline ends. CDR3 coding DNA: TGTGCCAGCAGGGGAAGACAGAGCTCCTACAATGAGCAGTTCTTC. It codes for CASRGRQSSYNEQFF.

This clonotype was detected a few times. The CDR3 spells CATISGFGGHTGELFF. The CDR3 DNA sequence: TGTGCCACCATATCAGGATTTGGGGGACACACCGGGGAGCTGTTTTTT. V usage is TRBV12-3 or TRBV12-4 and J usage is TRBJ2-2; possibly TRBD1 or TRBD2 for D (5 bases each). This CDR3 comprises 16 residues. V was shortened by 10 bases and J by 3 bases, with 21 bases between the two germline ends.

This clonotype was picked up many times. V usage is TRBV6-1 and J usage is TRBJ2-7; 7 positions match TRBD1. The V gene's germline CDR1 is MNHNS and CDR2 SASEGT. Trimming at V came to 7 bases and at J to 2 bases, leaving 5 bases not matched to a gene. CDR3 length: 13 amino acids. The CDR3 DNA reads TGTGCCAGCACCGAAGACAGGGCCTACGAGCAGTACTTC. Translating it yields CASTEDRAYEQYF.

The rearrangement joins TRBV2 to TRBJ2-1, with 8 positions matching TRBD2. Losses at the gene ends were 4 bases for V and 4 bases for J; bases not matched to a gene: 12. This CDR3 comprises 17 residues. Germline CDR1 SNHLY, CDR2 FYNNEI. CDR3 DNA: TGTGCCAGCAGTGGCAGGGGTGGCGGGAGGTCTTACAATGAGCAGTTCTTC. Its protein product is CASSGRGGGRSYNEQFF.

Many counts were recorded for this clonotype. The V gene is TRBV28, the J gene TRBJ1-6, with D unclear. Looked up from germline, CDR1 is MDHEN and CDR2 is SYDVKM. Trimming shortened V by 2 bases and J by 2 bases, and 7 bases separated the two germline ends. The CDR3 totals 15 residues. DNA for the CDR3: TGTGCCAGCAGTTTACGTGGAGCCTATAATTCACCCCTCCACTTT. It is translated as CASSLRGAYNSPLHF.

This clonotype was recorded a few times. The chain recombines TRBV3-1 with TRBJ1-5; no firm D call. The germline V gene encodes CDR1 LGHDT and CDR2 YNNKEL (reference sequence). CDR3 length equals 17 residues. Trimming removed 5 bases from V and 0 bases from J, with 17 bases in between. CDR3 region: CASSSQPGDNSNQPQHF. The CDR3 DNA follows: TGTGCCAGCAGCTCCCAACCGGGAGATAATAGCAATCAGCCCCAGCATTTT.

This clonotype was found many times. The chain employs TRBV12-3 or TRBV12-4 and TRBJ2-7, with D perhaps given as TRBD1 or TRBD2 (5 bases each). V was cut by 3 bases and J by 3 bases, with 12 bases left in between. The CDR3 has 14 residues. The CDR3 coding sequence is TGTGCCAGCAGTTTCGGGGACGGTATCTACGAGCAGTACTTC. This translates into CASSFGDGIYEQYF.

This clonotype came up many times. The chain is built from TRBV28 and TRBJ2-5; maybe TRBD2 (5 bases). The CDR3 has 13 amino acids. CDR1 MDHEN and CDR2 SYDVKM come from the germline V gene. The V and J ends lost 4 bases and 5 bases respectively, with 11 bases between them. CDR3 amino acids: CASSSAQRETQYF. CDR3 nucleotide sequence: TGTGCCAGCAGTTCCGCCCAGCGGGAGACCCAGTACTTC.

The chain couples TRBV7-2 to TRBJ2-6; D call uncertain. CDR1 and CDR2 (germline): SGHTA, FQGNSA. The CDR3 loop spans 14 amino acids. The V gene lost 10 bases and the J gene lost 1 base, with 11 bases spanning the gap. CDR3 in DNA: TGTGCCACCGCCGGTCTATCTGGGGCCAACGTCCTGACTTTC. Translated, it gives CATAGLSGANVLTF.

This chain uses TRBV6-9 with TRBJ1-2; a weak D match, TRBD1 (6 bases). The germline gives CDR1 MNHGY, CDR2 SVAAGI. The CDR3 has 18 amino acids. The V end lost 3 bases, the J end lost 2 bases, and 22 bases lay between the germline ends. The CDR3 region is CASSYRLSSGVENYGYTF. CDR3 DNA sequence: TGTGCCAGCAGTTACCGGTTGTCCTCAGGGGTGGAAAACTATGGCTACACCTTC.